One and the same sample provided the 23 T cell receptor beta chains below, sequenced in a study of chemoradiotherapy in HPV16-positive cancers. Measured with immunoSEQ multiplex PCR; TCRdb has only the in-frame clones, and not every one. The sample lists fewer than 40,000 clones, roughly 90% occurring once. Sample: blood, taken from a patient who underwent chemoradiotherapy. The receptors shown here come from a human donor with HPV-associated anogenital cancer.

The chain joins TRBV5-4 to TRBJ2-6; 9 bases are shared with TRBD1. The CDR3 consists of 18 residues. Germline assignment: CDR1 SGHNT and CDR2 YYREEE (reference sequence). After removal of 0 bases from V and 3 bases from J, the junction contained 7 bases not matched to a gene. The CDR3 DNA reads TGTGCCAGCAGCTTGGTTGGGACAGGGATTTTTGGGGCCAACGTCCTGACTTTC. Translated, it gives CASSLVGTGIFGANVLTF.

V is TRBV9 and J is TRBJ2-4; 10 bases agree with TRBD2. V shed 0 bases and J 1 base; nucleotides not matched to a gene: 7. From germline, CDR1 is SGDLS and CDR2 YYNGEE. This CDR3 is built from 18 residues. CDR3 bases: TGTGCCAGCAGCGTAGGACCGAGCGGGGGGGCTGCCAAAAACATTCAGTACTTC. Its translation: CASSVGPSGGAAKNIQYF.

This chain links TRBV19 with TRBJ1-2, with D possibly being TRBD1 (6 bases). The V end lost 4 bases, the J end lost 8 bases, and 17 bases lay between the germline ends. The CDR3 is 14 residues long. Germline V CDR1 and CDR2: LNHDA, SQIVND (reference sequence). CDR3 sequence reads: CASSTPGGAGGYTF. CDR3 coding DNA: TGTGCCAGTAGTACCCCGGGGGGGGCCGGGGGCTACACCTTC.

This chain uses TRBV5-1 with TRBJ1-6; D is unresolved. Germline V gene lookup returns CDR1 SGHRS and CDR2 YFSETQ. The CDR3 loop spans 14 amino acids. With 0 bases removed from V and 10 bases from J, the gap between germline ends came to 11 bases. CDR3 sequence: CASSLGEGWSPLHF. As DNA, the CDR3 is TGCGCCAGCAGCTTGGGAGAAGGGTGGTCACCCCTCCACTTT. Complete variable domain (other parts from reference TRBV5-1 and TRBJ1-6): KAGVTQTPRYLIKTRGQQVTLSCSPISGHRSVSWYQQTPGQGLQFLFEYFSETQRNKGNFPGRFSGRQFSNSRSEMNVSTLELGDSALYLCASSLGEGWSPLHFGNGTRLTVT.

The chain is built from TRBV27 and TRBJ1-5, with 8 bases that match TRBD1. V lost 4 bases, J lost 7 bases, and 9 bases stayed unmatched. This CDR3 is 15 amino acids long. Germline V gene lookup returns CDR1 MNHEY and CDR2 SMNVEV (reference sequence). In DNA form, the CDR3 reads TGTGCCAGCAGTTCCGACAGGGGTTTGGGCCAGCCCCAGCATTTT. Translated, it gives CASSSDRGLGQPQHF.

The genes are TRBV29-1 and TRBJ2-1; D uncertain. CDR1 is SQVTM and CDR2 is ANQGSEA in the germline V gene. The CDR3 sequence is 14 residues long. V lost 7 bases and J lost 0, with 13 bases in between. CDR3 protein: CSASLPGSYNEQFF. As DNA, the CDR3 is TGCAGCGCATCCTTACCGGGCTCCTACAATGAGCAGTTCTTC.

The genes are TRBV27 and TRBJ2-3; TRBD1 aligns across 7 bases. With 0 bases clipped from V and 6 bases from J, the junction kept 9 bases outside the gene matches. Germline lookup yields CDR1 MNHEY and CDR2 SMNVEV (reference sequence). There are 16 residues in the CDR3. The CDR3 DNA sequence: TGTGCCAGCAGTTTATCTAGACAGGGCGCCAGGGATACGCAGTATTTT. Protein product: CASSLSRQGARDTQYF.

This clone has more than one count but fewer than ten. CDR3 sequence: CASSQASGAYEQYF. The DNA for the CDR3 is TGTGCCAGCAGCCAGGCCAGTGGAGCCTACGAGCAGTACTTC. The gene calls are TRBV4-2 and TRBJ2-7; D is uncertain. Per germline, CDR1 LGHNA and CDR2 YNFKEQ. The CDR3 consists of 14 residues. The germline V and J ends were trimmed by 3 bases and 2 bases, with 11 bases remaining between them.

The chain has TRBV7-2 and TRBJ1-2; 9 bases align to TRBD1. CDR3 length: 15 residues. Per the germline V gene, CDR1 is SGHTA and CDR2 is FQGNSA. Trimming cost V 1 base and J 5 bases; bases outside gene matches: 5. CDR3 DNA: TGTGCCAGCAGCTTAGAAGAGACAGGGGGGTATGGCTACACCTTC. Translation: CASSLEETGGYGYTF.

This clone was counted between two and nine times. The chain joins TRBV30 to TRBJ1-2; no clear D gene. Germline V lookup: CDR1 GTSNPN, CDR2 SVGIG (reference sequence). This CDR3 has 12 amino acids. V lost 3 bases, J lost 11 bases, and 16 bases lay in between. CDR3 protein: CAWSPDSVFYTF. The CDR3 DNA reads TGTGCCTGGAGCCCAGACTCAGTTTTTTACACCTTC.

The chain carries TRBV7-9 and TRBJ1-5, with D maybe TRBD1 (5 bases). The V gene's germline CDR1 is SEHNR and CDR2 FQNEAQ (reference sequence). The CDR3 contains 16 residues. Trimming stripped 5 bases from V and 7 bases from J, with 21 bases between. This CDR3 is CASSLTGFGLEQPQHF. In nucleotides, the CDR3 is TGTGCCAGCAGCCTTACAGGTTTTGGGTTGGAACAGCCCCAGCATTTT.

The chain employs TRBV14 and TRBJ2-2, with 7 bases fitting TRBD1. The CDR3 is 15 residues long. Looked up from germline, CDR1 is SGHDN and CDR2 is FVKESK. V lost 6 bases and J lost 3; bases outside the gene matches: 7. CDR3: CASRMTGTDTGELFF. The DNA for the CDR3 is TGTGCCAGCAGGATGACAGGGACGGACACCGGGGAGCTGTTTTTT.

The J gene is TRBJ2-1, the V gene TRBV10-1; D gene uncertain. Germline values: CDR1 WNHNN, CDR2 SYGVQD (reference sequence). CDR3 size: 13 residues. The ends were cut back, 8 bases at V and 9 bases at J, with 17 bases in the middle. For the CDR3, the DNA is TGCGCCAGCGCCCTTAACCCCTGGGGTGAGCAGTTCTTC. It specifies CASALNPWGEQFF.

The chain has TRBV6-4 and TRBJ2-5, with 14 nucleotides matching TRBD2. The ends lost 2 bases at V and 5 bases at J; junction bases unmatched: 4. The CDR3 consists of 16 residues. CDR1 is MRHNA, CDR2 SNTAGT, per germline. This chain's CDR3 is CASSDGTSGGVETQYF. The DNA of the CDR3 is TGTGCCAGCAGTGACGGGACTAGCGGGGGAGTGGAGACCCAGTACTTC.

This chain joins TRBV18 and TRBJ2-5; D call uncertain. The CDR3 sequence is 13 residues long. Trimming cost V 6 bases and J 1 base, with 9 bases left between them. The V gene's germline CDR1 is KGHSH and CDR2 LQKENI. The CDR3 DNA is TGTGCCAGCTCCTCGACTTTCCAAGAGACCCAGTACTTC. Translated: CASSSTFQETQYF.

V and J are TRBV4-2 and TRBJ2-3; tentative D call: TRBD2 (6 bases). V gave up 4 bases and J gave up 5 bases, with 22 bases separating them. This CDR3 has 17 amino acids. Germline V CDR1 and CDR2: LGHNA, YNFKEQ. The CDR3 protein is CASSRQIREQQVDTQYF. The DNA for the CDR3 is TGTGCCAGCAGCCGCCAAATCCGGGAGCAACAGGTAGATACGCAGTATTTT.

The chain is built from TRBV4-3 and TRBJ2-1; 8 bases fit TRBD2. The CDR3 is 16 residues long. The germline CDR1 and CDR2 sequences are LGHNA and YSLEER. Trimming cost V 4 bases and J 7 bases; bases outside gene matches: 12. The CDR3 coding sequence is TGCGCCAGCAGCCGGGTCGGGGGGGGTTCTTGGAATGAGCAGTTCTTC. Translating gives CASSRVGGGSWNEQFF.

The CDR3 here is CSVERAADTQYF. CDR3 coding DNA: TGCAGCGTTGAACGGGCAGCAGATACGCAGTATTTT. The genes are TRBV29-1 and TRBJ2-3; D not certain. CDR3 size: 12 residues. Trimming left V 2 bases short and J 4 bases short, with 7 bases between. Germline CDR1 and CDR2: SQVTM and ANQGSEA.

The V call is TRBV10-3, the J call TRBJ2-1; the D gene is possibly TRBD1 (5 bases). Trimming removed 1 base from V and 7 bases from J, with 14 bases in between. The V gene's germline CDR1 is ENHRY and CDR2 SYGVKD. This CDR3 is 15 amino acids long. The CDR3 reads CAISEYQGSRNEQFF. CDR3 nucleotides: TGTGCCATCAGTGAGTACCAGGGATCGAGGAATGAGCAGTTCTTC.

The chain employs TRBV5-1 and TRBJ2-2; D is unresolved. Germline V gene lookup returns CDR1 SGHRS and CDR2 YFSETQ. V dropped 0 bases and J dropped 5 bases, with 8 bases sitting between them. The CDR3 has 14 residues. The CDR3 DNA reads TGCGCCAGCAGCTTGGGACAACCTACCGGGGAGCTGTTTTTT. It specifies CASSLGQPTGELFF.

The rearrangement joins TRBV7-2 to TRBJ2-5; tentatively, D is TRBD2 (6 bases). The V gene lost 1 base and the J gene lost 1 base, with 13 bases spanning the gap. Germline V gene lookup returns CDR1 SGHTA and CDR2 FQGNSA. The CDR3 is made up of 16 amino acids. CDR3 DNA: TGTGCCAGCAGCTTAGGTGGGGCGGGGTCCCAAGAGACCCAGTACTTC. The encoded protein is CASSLGGAGSQETQYF.

This clone has a single count. The same CDR3 also results from other DNA sequences found in this sample. V is TRBV20-1 and J is TRBJ1-3; no reliable D call. V was shortened by 4 bases and J by 2 bases, with 3 bases between the two germline ends. Germline CDR1 reads DFQATT; CDR2 reads SNEGSKA (reference sequence). The CDR3 loop spans 11 amino acids. DNA of the CDR3: TGCAGTGCTACAACTGGAAACACCATATATTTT. This sequence encodes CSATTGNTIYF.

The chain recombines TRBV19 with TRBJ2-5; TRBD2 matches 14 bases. The CDR3 is 15 residues long. After removal of 10 bases from V and 5 bases from J, the junction contained 9 bases not matched to a gene. Germline-derived CDR1 and CDR2 are LNHDA and SQIVND (reference sequence). CDR3 in amino acids: CATRTSGGIRETQYF. The DNA for the CDR3 is TGTGCCACCCGGACTAGCGGGGGGATTCGGGAGACCCAGTACTTC.